These T cell receptor beta chains were read from a single sample in a study of blood T cells in healthy people across ages. TCRdb ran MiXCR on the 5' RACE reads and lists one entry per CDR3 protein. The table has over 1,500,000 distinct CDR3 sequences, about two fifths seen once; the top ten hold more than 20%. Material for sequencing was blood. The origin of the receptors is a human donor in good health. Both conserved end residues are part of each CDR3. Fields, in order: V gene, J gene, clone size, D gene, CDR3 protein, CDR3 DNA. A D gene is named only where the DNA matches it firmly. Clone size is shown for a subset of rows, as once, few, many or a class of expanded clone.

TRBV7-9	TRBJ2-2	NA	NA	CASRVMGDHGELFF	TGTGCCAGCAGAGTAATGGGCGATCACGGGGAGCTGTTTTTT
TRBV12-3/TRBV12-4	TRBJ2-7	once	NA	CASSWRLGSEQYF	TGTGCCAGCAGCTGGCGGCTAGGATCCGAGCAGTACTTC
TRBV12-3/TRBV12-4	TRBJ2-1	few	NA	CASMVRSSYNEQFF	TGTGCCAGCATGGTCAGGAGCTCCTACAATGAGCAGTTCTTC
TRBV4-1	TRBJ2-5	few	NA	CASSQQGQSQETQYF	TGCGCCAGCAGCCAACAAGGACAGTCCCAAGAGACCCAGTACTTC
TRBV20-1	TRBJ2-5	NA	NA	CSVRTATETQYF	TGCAGTGTTCGGACCGCCACAGAGACCCAGTACTTC
TRBV4-2	TRBJ2-7	few	NA	CASSQEQKREQYF	TGTGCCAGCAGCCAAGAACAGAAGCGCGAGCAGTACTTC
TRBV24-1	TRBJ1-2	few	NA	CATSDVAGLSGYTF	TGTGCCACCAGTGATGTGGCGGGTCTAAGTGGCTACACCTTC
TRBV21-1	TRBJ2-4	NA	NA	CASSKGGGGKNIQYF	TGTGCTAGCAGCAAAGGAGGAGGGGGGAAAAACATTCAGTACTTC
TRBV11-2	TRBJ2-3	few	NA	CASSLGPRDTDTQYF	TGTGCCAGCAGCTTAGGTCCCAGGGACACAGATACGCAGTATTTT
TRBV5-1	TRBJ1-1	NA	NA	CASSFGVLGNTEAFF	TGCGCCAGCAGCTTTGGGGTGTTGGGGAACACTGAAGCTTTCTTT
TRBV5-5	TRBJ1-1	NA	NA	CASSWNYRETEAFF	TGTGCCAGCAGCTGGAACTACAGGGAGACTGAAGCTTTCTTT
TRBV7-8	TRBJ2-6	NA	NA	CASSRNRDGANVLTF	TGTGCCAGCAGCCGAAACAGGGACGGGGCCAACGTCCTGACTTTC
TRBV5-6	TRBJ2-5	few	NA	CASSLFSHQETQYF	TGTGCCAGCAGCTTGTTTAGCCACCAAGAGACCCAGTACTTC
TRBV7-9	TRBJ1-4	NA	NA	CASSFQGLTGEKLFF	TGTGCCAGCAGCTTTCAGGGGTTGACTGGTGAAAAACTGTTTTTT
TRBV6-6	TRBJ1-2	few	NA	CASQRERDTYGYTF	TGTGCCAGCCAAAGGGAGAGGGATACCTATGGCTACACCTTC
TRBV12-5	TRBJ2-7	NA	NA	CASGSDPFQISYEQYF	TGTGCTAGTGGTTCGGACCCATTCCAAATCTCCTACGAGCAGTACTTC
TRBV6-5	TRBJ2-1	NA	NA	CARWGPSYNEQSF	TGTGCCCGATGGGGGCCATCCTACAATGAGCAGTCCTTC
TRBV5-5	TRBJ1-2	NA	NA	CASSPPFGGRNYGYTF	TGTGCCAGCAGCCCACCGTTCGGGGGACGAAACTATGGCTACACCTTC
TRBV5-1	TRBJ1-6	NA	NA	CASRYTGSSYNSPLHF	TGCGCCAGCAGGTACACAGGGAGCTCCTATAATTCACCCCTCCACTTT
TRBV12-3/TRBV12-4	TRBJ2-1	NA	NA	CASKQTAVSYNEQFF	TGTGCCAGCAAACAAACGGCGGTCTCCTACAATGAGCAGTTCTTC
TRBV4-3	TRBJ2-1	NA	NA	CTSSQGGGEQFF	TGCACCAGCAGCCAAGGAGGGGGTGAGCAGTTCTTC
TRBV20-1	TRBJ1-6	NA	NA	CSARDLMEGVGNSPLHF	TGCAGTGCTAGAGATCTGATGGAGGGAGTGGGGAATTCACCCCTCCACTTT